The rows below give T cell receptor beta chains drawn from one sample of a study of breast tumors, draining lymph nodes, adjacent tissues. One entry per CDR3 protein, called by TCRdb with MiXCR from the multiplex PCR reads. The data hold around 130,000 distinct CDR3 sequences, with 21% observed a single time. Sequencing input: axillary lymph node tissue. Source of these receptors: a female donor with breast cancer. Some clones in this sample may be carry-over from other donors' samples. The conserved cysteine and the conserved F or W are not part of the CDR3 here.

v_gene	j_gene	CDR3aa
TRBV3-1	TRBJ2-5	ASSQGGASGKSQY
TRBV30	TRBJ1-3	AWSVGGSGNTIY
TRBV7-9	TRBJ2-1	ASSFRTGSYNEQF
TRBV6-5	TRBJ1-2	ASSLGGAPAAFGHGYT
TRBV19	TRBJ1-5	ASSQGTATNQPQH
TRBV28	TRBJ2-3	ASSLGQAAADTQY
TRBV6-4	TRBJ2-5	ASSRLAGVETQY
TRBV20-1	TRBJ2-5	SARDLYRERETQY
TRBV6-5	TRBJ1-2	ASSYSPSARRAVGYT
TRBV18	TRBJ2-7	ASGGGLHEQY
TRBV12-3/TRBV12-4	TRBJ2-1	ASRPSGRYNEQF
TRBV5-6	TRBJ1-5	ASSLGPLGPQH
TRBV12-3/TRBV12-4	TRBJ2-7	ASSIRDGAYEQY
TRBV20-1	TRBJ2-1	SSTSYSYNEQF
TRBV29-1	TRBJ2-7	SVYRSAGEQY
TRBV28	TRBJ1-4	ASSLGVGPNEKLF
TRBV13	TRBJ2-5	ASSYGQAVGQETQY
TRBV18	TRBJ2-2	ASSPDRVNTGELF
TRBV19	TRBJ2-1	ASSISGDGEQF
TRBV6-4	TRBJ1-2	ASSEGWGVPNYGYA
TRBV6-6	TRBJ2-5	ASSQGGIGTQY
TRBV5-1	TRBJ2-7	ASRPRTPSYEQY
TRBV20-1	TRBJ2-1	SVFGSGSGTYNEQF
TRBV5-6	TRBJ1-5	ASSSSGKVSHQPQH
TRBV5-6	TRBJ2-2	ASSLAGVGELF
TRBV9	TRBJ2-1	ASSVTWRAHNEQF
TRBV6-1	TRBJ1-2	ASISTGTGRSGGYT
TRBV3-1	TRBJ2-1	ASSQGWKYNEQF
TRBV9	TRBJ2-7	ASSVGLGALDEQY
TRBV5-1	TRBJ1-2	ASSLVPGGGYGYT
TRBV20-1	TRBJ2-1	SATGLADYNEQF
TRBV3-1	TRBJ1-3	ASSQGSDSGNTIY
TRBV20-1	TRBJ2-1	SARATPSREGASSYNEQF
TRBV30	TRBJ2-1	AWSVRWTRYEQF
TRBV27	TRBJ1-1	ASTSRTEAF
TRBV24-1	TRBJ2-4	ATSERDFSIQY
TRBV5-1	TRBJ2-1	ASSLQTSSDEQF
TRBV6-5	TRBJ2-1	ASSYRLAGGEQF
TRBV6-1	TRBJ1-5	ASSAPFGLGISNQPQH
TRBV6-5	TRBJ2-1	ASTARGAGYNEQF
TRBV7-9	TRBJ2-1	ASSPTTSGRDYNEQF
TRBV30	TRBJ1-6	AWRTGTVYNSPLH
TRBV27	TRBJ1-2	SSSLNLSGLRSYGYT
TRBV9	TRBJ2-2	ASSVGLDTGELF
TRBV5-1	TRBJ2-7	ASRRGTSGTYYEQY
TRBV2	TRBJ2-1	ASLSGRKAFNEQF
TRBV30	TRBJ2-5	AWSVLGVSGIETQY
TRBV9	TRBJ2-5	ASSVGSDEETQY
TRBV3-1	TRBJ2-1	ASRATNYPTSGVEGEQF
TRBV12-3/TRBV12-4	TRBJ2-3	ASSPAGLSTDTQY
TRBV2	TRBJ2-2	ASTQGIGGELF
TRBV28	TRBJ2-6	ASSPRTQYSGANVPT
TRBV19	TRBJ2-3	ASSTGQHPDTQY
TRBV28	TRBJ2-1	ASSLTGSPLF
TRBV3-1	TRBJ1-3	ASSHSRDTIY
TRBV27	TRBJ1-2	ASSFRGQGSNGYT
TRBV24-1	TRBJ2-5	ATSDPSGSHQETQY
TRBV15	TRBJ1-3	ATADRGSGTTIY
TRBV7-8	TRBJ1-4	ASSLTTRGEKLF